What follows are 31 T cell receptor beta chains derived from one specimen sequenced in a study of cytomegalovirus exposure and HLA in healthy donors. 60 Vbeta and 13 Jbeta primers were used in PCR. Sequencing used immunoSEQ multiplex PCR; TCRdb keeps in-frame clones, though not all of them. The repertoire holds about 140,000 clones, with roughly 80% as singletons. Sample: PBMCs. The receptors stem from a man aged 30 to 39 in good health and CMV-seronegative.

This chain connects TRBV19 to TRBJ1-1; a possible D gene is TRBD1 (6 bases). Deletions cut 3 bases from V and 3 bases from J, with 11 bases between. The CDR3 spans 14 residues. Germline-derived CDR1 and CDR2 are LNHDA and SQIVND (reference sequence). The CDR3 nucleotides are TGTGCCAGTAGTATGGGGGCGAGGGACACTGAAGCTTTCTTT. The encoded protein is CASSMGARDTEAFF.

V is TRBV27 and J is TRBJ2-3, with 8 bases lining up with TRBD2. Losses at the gene ends were 2 bases for V and 5 bases for J; bases not matched to a gene: 6. Germline V lookup: CDR1 MNHEY, CDR2 SMNVEV (reference sequence). The CDR3 consists of 15 residues. CDR3 sequence: CASSLSLAGQDTQYF. The CDR3 bases are TGTGCCAGCAGTTTAAGTCTAGCGGGTCAAGATACGCAGTATTTT.

Only one count was recorded for this clone. The chain links TRBV19 to TRBJ2-5; weak D call: TRBD1 (6 bases). The germline V gene encodes CDR1 LNHDA and CDR2 SQIVND (reference sequence). The CDR3 covers 14 residues. Trimming left V 3 bases short and J 5 bases short, with 13 bases between. This chain's CDR3 is CASSIRRGRETQYF. The CDR3 DNA reads as TGTGCCAGTAGTATTCGCAGGGGCCGGGAGACCCAGTACTTC.

The rearrangement links TRBV18 to TRBJ2-3; D might be TRBD2 (6 bases). CDR3 size: 15 residues. Trimming stripped 6 bases from V and 4 bases from J, with 17 bases between. The germline V gene has CDR1 KGHSH and CDR2 LQKENI. This chain's CDR3 is CASSRPSAGADTQYF. CDR3 nucleotide sequence: TGTGCCAGCTCCCGTCCTAGCGCCGGTGCAGATACGCAGTATTTT. The whole variable domain, filled in from reference TRBV18 and TRBJ2-3, reads NAGVMQNPRHLVRRRGQEARLRCSPMKGHSHVYWYRQLPEEGLKFMVYLQKENIIDESGMPKERFSAEFPKEGPSILRIQQVVRGDSAAYFCASSRPSAGADTQYFGPGTRLTVL.

This clone has just a few counts. The chain couples TRBV19 to TRBJ1-2, with 9 bases matching TRBD1. V gave up 9 bases and J gave up 8 bases; unmatched junction bases: 13. The CDR3 has 14 residues. CDR1 LNHDA and CDR2 SQIVND come from the germline V gene (reference sequence). CDR3 DNA: TGTGCCAGCCACCGGACAGGGGCCGGCGGAGGCTACACCTTC. Its protein is CASHRTGAGGGYTF.

Only a few counts were recorded for this clone. The CDR3 nucleotides read TGTGCCAGCAGCCAAGAGCGGGAGAGCTCCTACAATGAGCAGTTCTTC. Translation: CASSQERESSYNEQFF. The chain joins TRBV14 to TRBJ2-1, with 7 positions matching TRBD2. Germline trimming cut 0 bases from V and 0 bases from J; bases unmatched to any gene: 2. The CDR3 has 16 residues. CDR1 and CDR2 (germline): SGHDN, FVKESK.

The chain combines TRBV7-2 with TRBJ2-3, with D possibly being TRBD2 (6 bases). The V gene lost 3 bases and the J gene lost 0 bases, with 13 bases spanning the gap. This CDR3 comprises 16 residues. Looked up from germline, CDR1 is SGHTA and CDR2 is FQGNSA. The CDR3: CASSFSLAPSTDTQYF. The CDR3 DNA follows: TGTGCCAGCAGCTTCTCCCTAGCGCCCAGCACAGATACGCAGTATTTT. Full variable domain (remainder filled in from reference TRBV7-2 and TRBJ2-3): GAGVSQSPSNKVTEKGKDVELRCDPISGHTALYWYRQSLGQGLEFLIYFQGNSAPDKSGLPSDRFSAERTGGSVSTLTIQRTQQEDSAVYLCASSFSLAPSTDTQYFGPGTRLTVL.

The V gene is TRBV14, the J gene TRBJ1-3, with D unresolved. The ends were cut back, 0 bases at V and 0 bases at J, with 12 bases in the middle. The CDR3 is made up of 17 amino acids. Germline V CDR1 and CDR2: SGHDN, FVKESK. As DNA, the CDR3 is TGTGCCAGCAGCCAAGATCCGCAGATTTACTCTGGAAACACCATATATTTT. Amino acids: CASSQDPQIYSGNTIYF.

The rearrangement links TRBV6-5 to TRBJ2-7, with 8 bases aligning to TRBD2. This CDR3 spans 14 amino acids. The V gene end was trimmed by 0 bases and the J gene end by 4 bases; junction bases not matched to a gene: 2. Germline V gives CDR1 MNHEY, CDR2 SVGAGI. This CDR3 reads CASSYSTGGYEQYF. The CDR3 region has the DNA TGTGCCAGCAGTTACTCGACGGGAGGGTACGAGCAGTACTTC.

This clone was seen a handful of times. The junction departs from germline at one end; a sequencing error may be responsible. V and J are TRBV27 and TRBJ1-1; TRBD1 agrees at 7 bases. This CDR3 has 14 amino acids. The germline gives CDR1 MNHEY, CDR2 SMNVEV (reference sequence). The CDR3 nucleotides read TGTGCCAGCAGTTACACGTGGGACAGCCCAAGCTACGGCTTT. Amino acid sequence: CASSYTWDSPSYGF.

The V and J genes are TRBV5-6 and TRBJ1-1; a possible D gene is TRBD1 (5 bases). V dropped 3 bases and J dropped 5 bases, with 11 bases sitting between them. The CDR3 runs 13 residues. Per germline, CDR1 SGHDT and CDR2 YYEEEE. This CDR3 is CASSYQGYTEAFF. For the CDR3, the DNA is TGTGCCAGCAGCTACCAGGGATATACTGAAGCTTTCTTT.

The V call is TRBV7-9, the J call TRBJ1-4; maybe TRBD1 (5 bases). CDR3 size: 14 residues. Germline V lookup: CDR1 SEHNR, CDR2 FQNEAQ (reference sequence). Trimming removed 7 bases at V and 4 bases at J, with 13 bases between. The CDR3 is CASTAGGVNEKLFF. CDR3 nucleotides: TGTGCCAGCACAGCCGGGGGGGTTAATGAAAAACTGTTTTTT.

This sequence joins TRBV27 and TRBJ2-7; TRBD2 matches at 10 bases. Germline CDR1 and CDR2: MNHEY and SMNVEV (reference sequence). This CDR3 region has 14 residues. The V segment lost 3 bases and the J segment 6 bases; nucleotides outside the gene matches: 5. CDR3: CASSLSGRAPEQYF. CDR3 nucleotides: TGTGCCAGCAGTTTGAGCGGGAGGGCCCCCGAGCAGTACTTC.

This clone has only a few counts. The chain is built from TRBV11-2 and TRBJ2-5; 7 nucleotides agree with TRBD2. The CDR3 runs 16 residues. V lost 6 bases to trimming and J lost 7 bases; unmatched junction nucleotides: 17. Germline CDR1 reads SGHAT; CDR2 reads FQNNGV. CDR3 loop: CASRTGLKGQRGTQYF. CDR3 DNA: TGTGCCAGCAGGACGGGACTTAAAGGGCAGCGGGGGACCCAGTACTTC.

The rearrangement joins TRBV11-2 to TRBJ1-1, with TRBD1 as a possible D gene (6 bases). This CDR3 has 16 residues. The ends were cut back, 0 bases at V and 3 bases at J, with 14 bases in the middle. CDR1 is SGHAT, CDR2 FQNNGV, per germline. Here the CDR3 DNA reads TGTGCCAGCAGCTTAGAGGGGGGGGGCTCGGACACTGAAGCTTTCTTT. It translates to CASSLEGGGSDTEAFF.

The chain couples TRBV7-9 to TRBJ1-2, with 8 bases identical to TRBD1. The CDR3 totals 17 residues. V lost 3 bases to trimming and J lost 4 bases; unmatched junction nucleotides: 13. Germline V lookup: CDR1 SEHNR, CDR2 FQNEAQ (reference sequence). CDR3: CASSFAGGEARSYGYTF. Written as DNA, the CDR3 is TGTGCCAGCAGCTTCGCAGGGGGCGAGGCGAGATCCTATGGCTACACCTTC.

J is TRBJ2-1 and V is TRBV4-1, with 7 bases identical to TRBD2. Germline CDR1 MGHRA, CDR2 YSYEKL. The CDR3 totals 18 residues. J lost 3 bases, V lost 4 bases, and 15 bases had no gene match. The CDR3 here is CASSRFPSSGKIYNEQFF. CDR3 DNA: TGCGCCAGCAGCCGATTCCCCTCTAGCGGCAAGATCTACAATGAGCAGTTCTTC.

V usage is TRBV10-3 and J usage is TRBJ1-5; tentatively, D is TRBD1 (5 bases). Trimming took 3 bases from V and 3 from J, leaving 9 bases between them. Germline V gene lookup returns CDR1 ENHRY and CDR2 SYGVKD. This CDR3 has 14 amino acids. Written as DNA, the CDR3 is TGTGCCATCAGTGAAGGGGCAGACAATCAGCCCCAGCATTTT. Protein sequence: CAISEGADNQPQHF.

This clone was observed a handful of times. The chain links TRBV18 to TRBJ2-3, with TRBD2 matching over 9 bases. The CDR3 consists of 15 residues. Trimming at V came to 4 bases and at J to 8 bases, leaving 10 bases not matched to a gene. Germline lookup yields CDR1 KGHSH and CDR2 LQKENI. The CDR3 sequence: CASSLGTSSGGTQYF. The CDR3 region has the DNA TGTGCCAGCTCACTCGGGACTAGCAGCGGTGGTACGCAGTATTTT.

V is TRBV7-6 and J is TRBJ1-5; 9 positions match TRBD1. V lost 5 bases to trimming and J lost 0 bases; unmatched junction nucleotides: 8. CDR3 length: 17 amino acids. Germline values: CDR1 SGHVS, CDR2 FNYEAQ. The CDR3 nucleotides are TGTGCCAGCAGCCGAGGACAGGGGCGTTATAGCAATCAGCCCCAGCATTTT. This sequence encodes CASSRGQGRYSNQPQHF.

The V gene is TRBV7-8, the J gene TRBJ2-7; D is ambiguous. Germline loops: CDR1 SGHVS, CDR2 FQNEAQ. V gave up 0 bases and J gave up 12 bases, with 12 bases separating them. The CDR3 is 12 amino acids. CDR3 sequence (DNA): TGTGCCAGCAGCTTAGCGCTCACAATTCGGTACTTC. It specifies CASSLALTIRYF.

The gene calls are TRBV10-1 and TRBJ2-7, with D maybe TRBD2 (6 bases). V was shortened by 9 bases and J by 1 base, with 16 bases between the two germline ends. Germline V gene sequence: CDR1 WNHNN, CDR2 SYGVQD (reference sequence). The CDR3 length is 14 residues. The CDR3 nucleotides read TGCGCCAGGGAGGGTGGTGCGGGATCCTACGAGCAGTACTTC. Translated, it gives CAREGGAGSYEQYF.

CDR3 nucleotides: TGTGCCAGCAGTCTCCAGGGGGCCAGCTCCTACGAGCAGTACTTC. It specifies CASSLQGASSYEQYF. The chain combines TRBV6-5 with TRBJ2-7; TRBD1 matches 8 bases. The CDR3 has 15 amino acids. CDR1 and CDR2 from the germline V gene are MNHEY and SVGAGI. Unmatched junction bases numbered 6, after V lost 5 bases and J lost 0 bases.

This clone was detected only once. The V call is TRBV13, the J call TRBJ1-2; TRBD1 might be the D (5 bases). The CDR3 is made up of 16 amino acids. Per the germline V gene, CDR1 is PRHDT and CDR2 is FYEKMQ (reference sequence). V lost 4 bases, J lost 2 bases, and 17 bases lay in between. DNA of the CDR3: TGTGCCAGCAGCTCGATTATTGGGGCAGGGAACTATGGCTACACCTTC. It encodes CASSSIIGAGNYGYTF.

The V gene is TRBV28, the J gene TRBJ2-7, with 7 bases aligning to TRBD1. V lost 7 bases to trimming and J lost 0 bases; unmatched junction nucleotides: 6. The length of the CDR3 is 14 residues. Germline V gene lookup returns CDR1 MDHEN and CDR2 SYDVKM. The CDR3 DNA is TGTGCCAGCAATTCGGACAGGAGCTCCTACGAGCAGTACTTC. Amino acid sequence: CASNSDRSSYEQYF.

V usage is TRBV15 and J usage is TRBJ2-7; D unclear. Between the trimmed V and J ends, which lost 0 bases and 2 bases, there was a span of 17 bases. Germline V gene lookup returns CDR1 LNHNV and CDR2 YYDKDF (reference sequence). This CDR3 has 17 residues. The CDR3 loop reads CATSRDRLAIGPYEQYF. The CDR3 DNA sequence: TGTGCCACCAGCAGAGATCGCCTTGCAATCGGTCCCTACGAGCAGTACTTC.

This clone was detected a few times. This sequence joins TRBV2 and TRBJ1-5, with a tentative D call TRBD1 (6 bases). This CDR3 spans 15 amino acids. Germline CDR1 SNHLY, CDR2 FYNNEI. Deletions cut 2 bases from V and 1 base from J, with 9 bases between. For the CDR3, the DNA is TGTGCCAGCAGTGAACAGGGGCACAGCAATCAGCCCCAGCATTTT. Translation: CASSEQGHSNQPQHF.

In DNA, the CDR3 is TGTGCCAGCAGTGAAACGGGGGGGGGTTACGAGCAGTACTTC. This encodes CASSETGGGYEQYF. The chain carries TRBV2 and TRBJ2-7; 8 positions agree with TRBD2. Germline lookup yields CDR1 SNHLY and CDR2 FYNNEI. The CDR3 spans 14 residues. V shed 2 bases and J 4 bases; nucleotides not matched to a gene: 4.

The J gene is TRBJ2-2, the V gene TRBV5-8; perhaps TRBD1 as D (5 bases). Germline CDR1 and CDR2: SGHTS and YDEGEE. The V end lost 2 bases, the J end lost 2 bases, and 7 bases lay between the germline ends. The CDR3 sequence is 14 residues long. CDR3 region: CASSFQGNTGELFF. CDR3 in DNA: TGTGCCAGCAGCTTTCAGGGAAACACCGGGGAGCTGTTTTTT.

This clone was recorded a few times. The CDR3 region is CASSLLAGSPGNEQFF. CDR3 nucleotides: TGTGCCAGCAGTCTACTAGCGGGATCACCGGGCAATGAGCAGTTCTTC. The rearrangement links TRBV28 to TRBJ2-1; 10 nucleotides line up with TRBD2. Germline-derived CDR1 and CDR2 are MDHEN and SYDVKM. The trim removed 5 bases at V and 6 bases at J, leaving 10 bases unmatched. This CDR3 contains 16 residues.

J is TRBJ2-2 and V is TRBV18; D unresolved. Germline lookup yields CDR1 KGHSH and CDR2 LQKENI. The CDR3 loop spans 14 amino acids. Trimming left V 0 bases short and J 2 bases short, with 4 bases between. This chain's CDR3 is CASSPPVNTGELFF. The CDR3 DNA sequence: TGTGCCAGCTCACCACCCGTAAACACCGGGGAGCTGTTTTTT.